This T cell receptor beta chain was identified in a study of graft-versus-host responses after intestinal transplantation. Findings and caveats of the study: Patients who carried graft-donor T cell macrochimerism also had high graft-versus-host to host-versus-graft clonal ratios in their allografts.

Points on this clone: Its antigen is unidentified.

The protocol was immunoSEQ multiplex PCR, while the TCRdb copy is restricted to in-frame clones and leaves out a portion. The sample holds approximately 100,000 clones, about 82% seen once. J lost 5 bases, V lost 4 bases, and 5 bases had no gene match. Germline CDR1 LNHDA, CDR2 SQIVND (reference sequence). The CDR3 has 13 amino acids. This sequence was found in a human patient who received an intestinal transplant, so some T cells may come from the graft donor. The sequencing used PBMCs, collected 255 days after intestinal transplant. The rearrangement uses TRBV19 and TRBJ2-7, with 7 bases that match TRBD2. In DNA, the CDR3 is TGTGCCAGTAGTAACCTCCGGGGGGACGAGCAGTACTTC. Its protein is CASSNLRGDEQYF.